Below, one TCR beta chain is given with its context. These data originate in a study of CD8 T cells in Susac syndrome. TCR beta sequences were obtained from blood CD8+ and CD4+ T cells. TEMRA cells were FACS-enriched, while CD8+ and CD4+ T cells were negatively isolated. Random hexamers served to reverse transcribe roughly 0.45 to 1 ug RNA. TCRdb processed the immunoSEQ multiplex PCR reads anew with MiXCR; each CDR3 protein has one entry. The sample shows about 210,000 distinct CDR3 sequences, approximately 95% of them seen only once. The CDR3 has 14 amino acids. Trimming left V 0 bases short and J 9 bases short, with 12 bases between. CDR1 LGHDT and CDR2 YNNKEL come from the germline V gene (reference sequence).

The gene calls are TRBV3-1 and TRBJ1-5, with D possibly matching TRBD1 (5 bases). Sequencing was performed on CD4+ T cells from PBMCs. This TCR came from a human donor with multiple sclerosis. The CDR3 bases are TGTGCCAGCAGCCAAGAGGTCTCAGGGCGGCCCCAGCATTTT. It encodes CASSQEVSGRPQHF.